The clone carrying this T cell receptor (beta chain) has more than one count but fewer than ten. This entry belongs to a study of blood T cell repertoires in COVID-19. The V segment lost 5 bases and the J segment 4 bases; nucleotides outside the gene matches: 12. The CDR3 is 16 amino acids. Germline lookup yields CDR1 SGHVS and CDR2 FQNEAQ. The authors' processing: For nucleated cells, counts were estimated from reference gene primer amplification. Measured with immunoSEQ multiplex PCR; TCRdb has only the in-frame clones, and not every one. V, J and clone size are those of that table, while D and trimming were read from the DNA. This repertoire shows about 220,000 clones, around 82% found once; its top ten account for 2% to 2.5%.

The V and J genes are TRBV7-8 and TRBJ2-7; 9 bases match TRBD1. The TCR sequence derives from a woman aged 60-75 years with acute or convalescent COVID-19. Sequencing input: peripheral blood. The CDR3 sequence is CASSAGAGTGRYEQYF. DNA for the CDR3: TGTGCCAGCAGCGCCGGGGCCGGGACAGGGAGATACGAGCAGTACTTC.